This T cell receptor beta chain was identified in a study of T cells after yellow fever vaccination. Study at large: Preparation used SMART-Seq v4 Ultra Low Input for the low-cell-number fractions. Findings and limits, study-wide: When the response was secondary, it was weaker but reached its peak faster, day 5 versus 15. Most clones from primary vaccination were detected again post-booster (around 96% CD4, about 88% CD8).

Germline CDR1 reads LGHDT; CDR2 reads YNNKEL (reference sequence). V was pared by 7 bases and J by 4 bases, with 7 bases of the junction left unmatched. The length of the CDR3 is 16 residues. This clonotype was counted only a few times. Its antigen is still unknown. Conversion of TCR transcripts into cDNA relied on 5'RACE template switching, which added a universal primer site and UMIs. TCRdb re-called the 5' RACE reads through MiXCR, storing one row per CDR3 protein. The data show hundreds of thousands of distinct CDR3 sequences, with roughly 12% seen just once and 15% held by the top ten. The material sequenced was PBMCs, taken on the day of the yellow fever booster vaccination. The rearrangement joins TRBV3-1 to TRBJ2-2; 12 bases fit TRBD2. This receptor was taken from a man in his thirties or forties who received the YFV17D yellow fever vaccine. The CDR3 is CASKRLAGGLTGELFF. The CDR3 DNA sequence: TGTGCCAGCAAGAGGCTAGCGGGAGGGCTCACCGGGGAGCTGTTTTTT.